Here is one T cell receptor (beta chain) with its context. The antigen remains undetermined. This specimen belongs to a study of shared clonotypes between healthy human individuals. Original methodology: Filtering differed because ImmunoSEQ produced junction-only sequences that carried no quality scores. Sequencing used immunoSEQ multiplex PCR; TCRdb keeps in-frame clones, though not all of them. V, J and clone size reflect that table, while D and trimming were determined from the DNA. The sample consists of approximately 2,300,000 clones, roughly 92% of them appearing once. Whole-study findings and limits: The study found about 5% of naive CD4 clonotypes shared across four donors. Sharing of clonotypes among donors was expected to vary with sequencing depth.

V lost 2 bases to trimming and J lost 9 bases, with 8 bases between them. Per the germline V gene, CDR1 is MNHNS and CDR2 is SASEGT. The CDR3 consists of 12 residues. The rearrangement uses TRBV6-1 and TRBJ2-1; perhaps TRBD2 as D (5 bases). Material: naive CD4+ T cells from PBMCs. Subset meaning: CD45RA+ positively selected. This TCR was sampled from a man younger than 35 in good health. Some clones in this sample may be carry-over from other donors' samples. CDR3 amino acids: CASSEQLGEQFF. The DNA for the CDR3 is TGTGCCAGCAGTGAACAACTAGGTGAGCAGTTCTTC.